The 3 T cell receptor beta chains in this list originate from one sample, sequenced in a study of tumor-infiltrating lymphocytes in primary liver carcinoma. Unsorted whole blood supplied the RNA, and germline DNA was extracted too. A constant-region primer primed TCR beta cDNA synthesis from 500 ng of total RNA. What produced the TCR beta libraries was three nested multiplex PCR rounds using slightly modified ARM-PCR. The two initial PCR rounds, about 9 cycles each, used TRBV1-TRBV30 forward and C-beta reverse primers. TCRdb reanalysed the multiplex PCR reads using MiXCR and keeps one entry per CDR3 protein. The table lists hundreds of thousands of distinct CDR3 sequences, approximately 58% of them singletons. Sequences were obtained from peripheral blood. These TCRs come from a woman aged 25 to 45 with primary liver carcinoma and hepatitis B virus infection.

About this clonotype itself: A read error may explain this, as a much larger clone is one base away. The V call is TRBV12-3 or TRBV12-4, the J call TRBJ1-5, with no clear D. There are 13 residues in the CDR3. CDR3 sequence reads: CASCFGVGQPQHF. The CDR3 DNA is TGTGCCAGCTGTTTCGGAGTCGGACAGCCCCAGCATTTT.

A word on this clonotype: A much larger clonotype is one base distant, so this may be a read error. The chain joins TRBV4-2 to TRBJ2-1; D may be TRBD2 (6 bases). V dropped 3 bases and J dropped 2 bases, with 14 bases sitting between them. Germline CDR1 is LGHNA and CDR2 is YNFKEQ. The CDR3 totals 16 residues. The CDR3 DNA sequence: TGTGCCAGCAGCCATGATTTAGGGGAGGCCTACAATGAGCAGTTCTTC. Translating gives CASSHDLGEAYNEQFF.

This clonotype was counted only a few times. The chain is built from TRBV5-4 and TRBJ2-1; no reliable D call. The V end lost 2 bases, the J end lost 5 bases, and 8 bases lay between the germline ends. The CDR3 is 13 residues long. Germline V gene sequence: CDR1 SGHNT, CDR2 YYREEE (reference sequence). CDR3 amino acids: CASSLPHNNEQFF. The CDR3 DNA is TGTGCCAGCAGCTTACCACACAACAATGAGCAGTTCTTC.